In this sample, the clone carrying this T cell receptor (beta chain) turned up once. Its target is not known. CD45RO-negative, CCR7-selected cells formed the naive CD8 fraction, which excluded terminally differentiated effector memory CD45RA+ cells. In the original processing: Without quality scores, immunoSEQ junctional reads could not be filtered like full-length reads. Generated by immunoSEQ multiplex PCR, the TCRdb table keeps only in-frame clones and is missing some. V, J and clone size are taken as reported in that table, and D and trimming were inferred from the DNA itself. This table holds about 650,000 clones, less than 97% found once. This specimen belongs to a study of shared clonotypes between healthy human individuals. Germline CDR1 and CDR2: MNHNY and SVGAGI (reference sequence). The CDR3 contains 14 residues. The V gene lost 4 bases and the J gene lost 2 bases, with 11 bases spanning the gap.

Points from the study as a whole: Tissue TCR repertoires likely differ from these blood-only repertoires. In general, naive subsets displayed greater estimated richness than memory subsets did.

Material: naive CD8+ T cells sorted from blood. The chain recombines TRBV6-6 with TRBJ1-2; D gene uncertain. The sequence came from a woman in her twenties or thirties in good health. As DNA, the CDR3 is TGTGCCAGCAGTTTTTCGACACCAAACTATGGCTACACCTTC. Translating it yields CASSFSTPNYGYTF.